The 8 T cell receptor beta chains listed next were all sequenced from one sample in a study of human T cells and chemical hapten exposure. In TCRdb, the RACE reads were re-called with MiXCR into one record per CDR3 protein. The repertoire holds about 39,000 distinct CDR3 sequences, with 10% to 15% as singletons. The sample's time point: patch test 3, about 24 weeks after DPC sensitization. Regarding treatment: therapeutic diphenylcyclopropenone sensitization with weekly scalp DPC. Unfractionated whole blood was the source of the extracted total RNA. The source material was whole blood, sampled in connection with sensitization to the hapten diphenylcyclopropenone (DPC). Receptors were obtained from a woman in her thirties or forties with alopecia areata. Some clones in this sample may be carry-over from other donors' samples.

In this sample, this clonotype turned up a few times. V gene TRBV3-1 combines with J gene TRBJ1-6, with D unclear. Germline V gene data show CDR1 as LGHDT and CDR2 as YNNKEL (reference sequence). The V end lost 1 base, the J end lost 7 bases, and 8 bases lay between the germline ends. CDR3 length equals 14 residues. The CDR3 reads CASSQVEGNSPLHF. In DNA, the CDR3 is TGTGCCAGCAGCCAAGTGGAGGGAAATTCACCCCTCCACTTT.

This clonotype was picked up a small number of times. The chain employs TRBV7-6 and TRBJ2-5; a possible D gene is TRBD1 (6 bases). CDR1 and CDR2 (germline): SGHVS, FNYEAQ. This CDR3 is 14 amino acids long. V dropped 4 bases and J dropped 4 bases, with 13 bases sitting between them. CDR3 nucleotides: TGTGCCAGCAGCTCCGACAGGATGGGAGAGACCCAGTACTTC. As protein: CASSSDRMGETQYF.

This CDR3 is CASSLGEGDTQYF. DNA for the CDR3: TGTGCCAGCAGCTTGGGTGAGGGAGATACGCAGTATTTT. The chain combines TRBV7-9 with TRBJ2-3; a weak D match, TRBD2 (5 bases). CDR3 size: 13 residues. CDR1 is SEHNR, CDR2 FQNEAQ, per germline (reference sequence). V lost 3 bases to trimming and J lost 5 bases, with 9 bases between them.

In this sample, this clonotype turned up a few times. The chain uses TRBV7-8 and TRBJ2-2; perhaps TRBD1 as D (6 bases). The CDR3 covers 15 residues. V gave up 3 bases and J gave up 1 base, with 9 bases separating them. From germline, CDR1 is SGHVS and CDR2 FQNEAQ. CDR3 in amino acids: CASSFRGMNTGELFF. The CDR3 coding sequence is TGTGCCAGCAGCTTTAGGGGGATGAACACCGGGGAGCTGTTTTTT.

The chain joins TRBV28 to TRBJ2-7; 7 nucleotides line up with TRBD1. Germline V gene lookup returns CDR1 MDHEN and CDR2 SYDVKM. Losses at the gene ends were 2 bases for V and 1 base for J; bases not matched to a gene: 5. The CDR3 extends over 15 amino acids. CDR3 in DNA: TGTGCCAGCAGTTTAGCCAGCAGGGGGTCCTACGAGCAGTACTTC. Its protein is CASSLASRGSYEQYF.

This chain joins TRBV28 and TRBJ2-3, with D tentatively TRBD2 (5 bases). The CDR3 is made up of 18 amino acids. The germline V gene encodes CDR1 MDHEN and CDR2 SYDVKM. V lost 2 bases to trimming and J lost 2 bases, with 20 bases between them. The CDR3 loop reads CASSLEGSAVRVTDTQYF. Here the CDR3 DNA reads TGTGCCAGCAGTTTAGAGGGATCGGCGGTAAGAGTCACAGATACGCAGTATTTT.

The genes are TRBV28 and TRBJ2-1, with D hard to call. Germline V gene data show CDR1 as MDHEN and CDR2 as SYDVKM. V shed 9 bases and J shed 7 bases, with 10 bases lying between them. The CDR3 totals 11 residues. This CDR3 reads CASKQGNEQFF. In DNA, the CDR3 is TGTGCCAGTAAACAAGGAAATGAGCAGTTCTTC.

The rearrangement joins TRBV4-3 to TRBJ2-5; D might be TRBD1 (6 bases). Germline V gene data show CDR1 as LGHNA and CDR2 as YSLEER. Trimming stripped 1 base from V and 7 bases from J, with 13 bases between. This CDR3 is 14 amino acids long. The DNA for the CDR3 is TGCGCCAGCAGCCAAGGGGGGCAGGGAATGACCCAGTACTTC. This translates into CASSQGGQGMTQYF.